A selection of T cell receptor beta chains follows, all from one sample in a study of early T cells in non-severe SARS-CoV-2 infection. TCRdb ran MiXCR on the 5' RACE reads and lists one entry per CDR3 protein. The table records around 83,000 distinct CDR3 sequences, approximately 12% of them present only once. The sequencing here drew on whole blood, taken at baseline. These receptors were obtained from an adult who was a healthcare worker with PCR-confirmed SARS-CoV-2 infection or an uninfected control (not recorded which). Each CDR3 is given with its conserved first and last residue. The D gene is left open where the match is weak. The size field is filled for only some rows; it gives once, few, many or a size class.

j_call d_call clone_size v_call cdr3_aa cdr3_nt
TRBJ2-3 . few TRBV5-4 CASSLAGLAGSTDTQYF TGTGCCAGCAGCTTGGCAGGACTGGCTGGAAGCACAGATACGCAGTATTTT
TRBJ1-4 . few TRBV3-1 CASTREGLGEKLFF TGTGCCAGCACCCGCGAGGGCTTGGGAGAAAAACTGTTTTTT
TRBJ2-1 TRBD2 . TRBV7-9 CASSSNLSGNEQFF TGTGCCAGCAGCTCAAACCTTAGCGGGAATGAGCAGTTCTTC
TRBJ2-1 . . TRBV11-3 CASSSRDSVQQFF TGTGCCAGCAGCTCACGGGACTCCGTTCAGCAGTTCTTC
TRBJ1-1 TRBD1 many TRBV7-9 CASSLRGLGNTEAFF TGTGCCAGCAGCTTAAGGGGGCTGGGGAACACTGAAGCTTTCTTT
TRBJ2-2 . . TRBV18 CASSPVLSAGQSNTGELFF TGTGCCAGCTCACCAGTCCTCTCGGCTGGACAGTCGAACACCGGGGAGCTGTTTTTT
TRBJ1-1 . few TRBV21-1 CASRPDRGGVNTEAFF TGTGCCAGCAGACCTGACAGGGGAGGGGTGAACACTGAAGCTTTCTTT
TRBJ2-1 TRBD2 many TRBV4-2 CASSQAGTSGSSYNEQFF TGTGCCAGCAGCCAAGCCGGGACTAGCGGGAGCTCCTACAATGAGCAGTTCTTC
TRBJ2-2 TRBD1 . TRBV11-2 CASSLGTGVRTGELFF TGTGCCAGCAGCCTTGGGACAGGGGTTAGGACCGGGGAGCTGTTTTTT
TRBJ2-7 . . TRBV12-3/TRBV12-4 CASSLLGNEQYF TGTGCCAGCAGTCTACTGGGGAACGAGCAGTACTTC
TRBJ2-5 TRBD1 . TRBV20-1 CSAGQQETQYF TGCAGTGCGGGACAGCAAGAGACCCAGTACTTC
TRBJ2-3 . . TRBV14 CASSQDIGAWGTDTQYF TGTGCCAGCAGCCAAGATATAGGTGCATGGGGCACAGATACGCAGTATTTT
TRBJ2-3 TRBD1 many TRBV12-3/TRBV12-4 CASRQQGAPDTQYF TGTGCCAGCAGGCAACAGGGGGCCCCAGATACGCAGTATTTT
TRBJ2-7 TRBD1 . TRBV20-1 CSATSLGSPGQGTYEQYF TGCAGTGCTACCTCGTTGGGGTCCCCGGGACAGGGGACCTACGAGCAGTACTTC
TRBJ1-3 . . TRBV6-5 CASSLQGGGNTIYF TGTGCCAGCAGTCTTCAGGGTGGTGGAAACACCATATATTTT
TRBJ1-2 TRBD1 . TRBV6-5 CASSGTVNYGYTF TGTGCCAGCAGTGGGACAGTCAACTATGGCTACACCTTC
TRBJ1-2 TRBD1 few TRBV20-1 CSAPADRVWGYTF TGCAGTGCTCCCGCGGACAGGGTGTGGGGCTACACCTTC
TRBJ1-4 . few TRBV18 CASSPIMMPTNEKLFF TGTGCCAGCTCACCAATCATGATGCCAACTAATGAAAAACTGTTTTTT
TRBJ2-7 . . TRBV20-1 CSARVPGWYEQYF TGCAGTGCTAGAGTACCAGGCTGGTACGAGCAGTACTTC
TRBJ2-1 TRBD2 few TRBV20-1 CSAKRGSGLVNEQFF TGCAGTGCAAAAAGAGGGTCGGGACTAGTGAATGAGCAGTTCTTC
TRBJ1-2 . . TRBV20-1 CSALTADYGYTF TGCAGTGCTCTCACAGCAGACTATGGCTACACCTTC
TRBJ1-5 . . TRBV20-1 CSASTGVDQPQHF TGCAGTGCTAGTACGGGAGTTGATCAGCCCCAGCATTTT
TRBJ2-2 TRBD1 . TRBV27 CASRLDRVAGELFF TGTGCCAGCAGACTAGACAGGGTGGCCGGGGAGCTGTTTTTT
TRBJ2-7 TRBD1 . TRBV11-2 CASSSFVDRGDYEQYF TGTGCCAGCAGCTCGTTCGTGGACAGGGGAGACTACGAGCAGTACTTC
TRBJ1-1 . . TRBV9 CASSVGPRTLNTEAFF TGTGCCAGCAGCGTGGGTCCCCGAACCTTGAACACTGAAGCTTTCTTT
TRBJ2-5 TRBD2 few TRBV18 CASSPLGGKETQYF TGTGCCAGCTCACCACTCGGGGGGAAAGAGACCCAGTACTTC
TRBJ1-1 . many TRBV5-1 CASSFNEENTEAFF TGCGCCAGCAGCTTTAACGAGGAGAACACTGAAGCTTTCTTT
TRBJ2-5 TRBD2 few TRBV4-2 CASSQSARAGEETQYF TGTGCCAGCAGCCAGAGCGCGCGAGCGGGAGAAGAGACCCAGTACTTC
TRBJ2-3 TRBD1 once TRBV20-1 CSARIGQGRTDTQYF TGCAGTGCTAGGATAGGACAGGGTCGTACAGATACGCAGTATTTT
TRBJ2-7 . . TRBV28 CASRTLGESSYEQYF TGTGCCAGCAGAACTCTAGGAGAGAGCTCCTACGAGCAGTACTTC
TRBJ2-2 . many TRBV20-1 CSAWRGNTGELFF TGCAGTGCGTGGAGGGGGAACACCGGGGAGCTGTTTTTT
TRBJ1-6 TRBD1 few TRBV5-5 CASRTGDGNSPLHF TGTGCCAGCAGAACAGGGGACGGCAATTCACCCCTCCACTTT
TRBJ2-7 . few TRBV5-5 CASSLGFRPYEQYF TGTGCCAGCAGCTTGGGTTTCAGACCCTACGAGCAGTACTTC
TRBJ1-3 . . TRBV12-3/TRBV12-4 CASSLDSGNTIYF TGTGCCAGCAGTTTAGACTCTGGAAACACCATATATTTT
TRBJ1-6 . . TRBV12-3/TRBV12-4 CASSLGTAYNSPLHF TGTGCCAGCAGTTTAGGGACAGCATATAATTCACCCCTCCACTTT
TRBJ2-3 . few TRBV3-1 CASSQVFGGPTDTQYF TGTGCCAGCAGCCAAGTATTTGGGGGGCCCACAGATACGCAGTATTTT
TRBJ2-7 . . TRBV29-1 CSVVPQPGKQYF TGCAGCGTTGTACCACAGCCCGGGAAGCAGTACTTC
TRBJ2-5 . . TRBV7-9 CASSFLVPETQYF TGTGCCAGCAGCTTCTTAGTACCGGAGACCCAGTACTTC
TRBJ2-1 TRBD2 many TRBV19 CASSMQRGSSYNEQFF TGTGCCAGTAGTATGCAGCGGGGGTCCTCCTACAATGAGCAGTTCTTC
TRBJ1-5 . . TRBV5-6 CASSLGRGRQPQHF TGTGCCAGCAGCTTGGGCAGGGGACGTCAGCCCCAGCATTTT
TRBJ1-5 TRBD1 . TRBV30 CAWGGQGNQPQHF TGTGCCTGGGGGGGACAGGGCAATCAGCCCCAGCATTTT
TRBJ2-3 TRBD2 few TRBV7-8 CASSSFPGGRDTQYF TGTGCCAGCAGCTCTTTCCCGGGAGGAAGGGATACGCAGTATTTT
TRBJ2-1 TRBD2 few TRBV19 CASSLRLAGGFYEQFF TGTGCCAGTAGTCTTAGACTAGCGGGGGGGTTTTATGAGCAGTTCTTC
TRBJ2-5 TRBD2 many TRBV20-1 CSARAYRTSGKETQYF TGCAGTGCTAGAGCCTACCGTACTAGCGGAAAAGAGACCCAGTACTTC
TRBJ2-1 TRBD2 . TRBV29-1 CSVVLGTSGPSSYNEQFF TGCAGCGTGGTCCTTGGGACTAGCGGGCCAAGCTCCTACAATGAGCAGTTCTTC
TRBJ2-7 TRBD2 many TRBV12-3/TRBV12-4 CASSKRGGHEQYF TGTGCCAGCAGCAAGCGGGGGGGCCACGAGCAGTACTTC
TRBJ1-6 . few TRBV18 CASSPQGYSYNSPLHF TGTGCCAGCTCACCACAGGGGTATTCCTATAATTCACCCCTCCACTTT
TRBJ2-5 TRBD2 few TRBV29-1 CSVPTSGGETQYF TGCAGCGTTCCGACTAGCGGAGGAGAGACCCAGTACTTC
TRBJ2-3 TRBD2 many TRBV5-4 CASSLGTSGRGTDTQYF TGTGCCAGCAGCCTGGGGACTAGCGGGAGGGGTACAGATACGCAGTATTTT
TRBJ2-5 TRBD2 . TRBV7-9 CASSRSGEETQYF TGTGCCAGCAGCCGGAGCGGGGAGGAGACCCAGTACTTC
TRBJ1-1 . many TRBV7-6 CASSFPPSGGTEAFF TGTGCCAGCAGCTTCCCCCCCTCTGGAGGCACTGAAGCTTTCTTT
TRBJ2-5 . . TRBV6-2/TRBV6-3 CASSLGGYQETQYF TGTGCCAGCAGTCTAGGCGGATACCAAGAGACCCAGTACTTC
TRBJ1-1 TRBD1 . TRBV19 CASSITGAGTEAFF TGTGCCAGTAGTATAACAGGGGCGGGGACTGAAGCTTTCTTT